This T cell receptor (beta chain) was identified in a study of T-cell memory formation after mild COVID-19. Study-level results: Clones contracting day 15 to 85 were balanced CD4/CD8; later expanders leaned CD4+. Certain responding clones were present in pre-infection memory, suggesting participation of cross-reactive memory.

MiXCR was run by TCRdb on the 5' RACE reads, yielding one entry per CDR3 protein. The sample has about 190,000 distinct CDR3 sequences; around 16% are singletons. The CDR3 runs to 15 residues. This clonotype was recorded at least ten times. What it binds is not known. One junction end disagrees with the germline gene, perhaps due to a read error. J is TRBJ2-1 and V is TRBV12-3 or TRBV12-4, with TRBD2 as a possible D gene (6 bases). Sample: PBMCs or a T cell subset sorted from them (not recorded which). This sequence was found in an adult woman who had mild COVID-19 (a few samples of this study predate the infection). Cell type and time point are not known. The CDR3 coding sequence is TGTGCCAGCAGTATAGCGGTCCTTAAGGACAATGAGCAGTTCTTC. This codes for CASSIAVLKDNEQFF.